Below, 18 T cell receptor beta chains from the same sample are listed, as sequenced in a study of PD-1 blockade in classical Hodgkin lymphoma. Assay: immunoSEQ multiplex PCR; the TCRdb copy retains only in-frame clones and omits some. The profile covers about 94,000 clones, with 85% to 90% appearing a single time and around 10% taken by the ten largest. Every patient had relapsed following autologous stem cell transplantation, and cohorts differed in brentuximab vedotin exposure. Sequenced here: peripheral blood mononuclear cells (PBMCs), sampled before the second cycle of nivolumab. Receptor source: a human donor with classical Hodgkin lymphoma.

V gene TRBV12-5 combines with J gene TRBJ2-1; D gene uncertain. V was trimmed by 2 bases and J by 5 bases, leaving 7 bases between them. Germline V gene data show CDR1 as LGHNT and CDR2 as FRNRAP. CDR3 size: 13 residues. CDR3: CASGLSVNNEQFF. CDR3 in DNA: TGTGCTAGTGGTTTGTCCGTTAACAATGAGCAGTTCTTC.

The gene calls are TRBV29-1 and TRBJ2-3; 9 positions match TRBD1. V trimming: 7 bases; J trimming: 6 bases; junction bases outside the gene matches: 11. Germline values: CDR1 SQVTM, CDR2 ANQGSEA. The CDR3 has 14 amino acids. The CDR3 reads CSGRTGTGIDTQYF. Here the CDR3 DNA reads TGCAGCGGCCGAACCGGGACAGGGATTGATACGCAGTATTTT.

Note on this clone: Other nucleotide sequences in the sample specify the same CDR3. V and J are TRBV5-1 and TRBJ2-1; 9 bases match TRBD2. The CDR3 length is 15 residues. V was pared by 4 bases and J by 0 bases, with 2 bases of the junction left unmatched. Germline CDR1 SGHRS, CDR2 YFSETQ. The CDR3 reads CASSSSGGSYNEQFF. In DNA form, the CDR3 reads TGCGCCAGCAGCAGTAGCGGGGGCTCCTACAATGAGCAGTTCTTC.

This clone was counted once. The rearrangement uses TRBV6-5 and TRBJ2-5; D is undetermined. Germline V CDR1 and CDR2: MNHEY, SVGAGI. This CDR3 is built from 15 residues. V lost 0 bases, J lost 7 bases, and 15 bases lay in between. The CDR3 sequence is CASSYSRGVVGTQYF. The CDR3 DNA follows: TGTGCCAGCAGTTACTCGCGTGGGGTGGTGGGGACCCAGTACTTC.

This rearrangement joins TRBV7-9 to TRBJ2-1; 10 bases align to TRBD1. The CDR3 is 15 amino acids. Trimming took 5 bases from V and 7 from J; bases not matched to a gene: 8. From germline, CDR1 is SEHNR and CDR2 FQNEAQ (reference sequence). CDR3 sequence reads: CASSTFGQGGNEQFF. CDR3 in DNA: TGTGCCAGCAGCACATTCGGACAGGGGGGAAATGAGCAGTTCTTC.

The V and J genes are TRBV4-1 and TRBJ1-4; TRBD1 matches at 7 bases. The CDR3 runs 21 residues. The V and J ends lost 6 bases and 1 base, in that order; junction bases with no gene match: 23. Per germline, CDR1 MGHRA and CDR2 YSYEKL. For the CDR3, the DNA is TGCGCCAGCAGTCCGGTAGCGGGGGACAGACCGAGCCAGAGAACTAATGAAAAACTGTTTTTT. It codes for CASSPVAGDRPSQRTNEKLFF.

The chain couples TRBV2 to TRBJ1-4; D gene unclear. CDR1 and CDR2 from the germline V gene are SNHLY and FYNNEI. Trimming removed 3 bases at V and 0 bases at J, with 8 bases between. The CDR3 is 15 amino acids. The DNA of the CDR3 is TGTGCCAGCAGTGAGGGAGGAGCAACTAATGAAAAACTGTTTTTT. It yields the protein CASSEGGATNEKLFF.

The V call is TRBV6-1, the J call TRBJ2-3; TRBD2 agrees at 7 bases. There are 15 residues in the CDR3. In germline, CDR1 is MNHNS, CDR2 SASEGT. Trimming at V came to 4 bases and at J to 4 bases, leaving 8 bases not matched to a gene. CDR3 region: CASSGWGGGADTQYF. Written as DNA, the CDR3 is TGTGCCAGCAGTGGATGGGGGGGTGGGGCAGATACGCAGTATTTT.

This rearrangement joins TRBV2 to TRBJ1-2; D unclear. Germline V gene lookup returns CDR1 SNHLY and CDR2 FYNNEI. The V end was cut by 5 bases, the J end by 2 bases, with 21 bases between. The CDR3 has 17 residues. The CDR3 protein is CASSLESNWRTNYGYTF. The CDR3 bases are TGTGCCAGCAGTCTAGAGTCAAATTGGCGCACGAACTATGGCTACACCTTC.

DNA of the CDR3: TGTGCCTGGAGTACGGGGATACCGGGACAGGGCGACGAGCAGTACTTC. Translation gives CAWSTGIPGQGDEQYF. The chain combines TRBV30 with TRBJ2-7, with 9 positions matching TRBD1. This CDR3 spans 16 amino acids. Germline V gene data show CDR1 as GTSNPN and CDR2 as SVGIG (reference sequence). V was clipped by 2 bases and J by 5 bases; unmatched bases: 13.

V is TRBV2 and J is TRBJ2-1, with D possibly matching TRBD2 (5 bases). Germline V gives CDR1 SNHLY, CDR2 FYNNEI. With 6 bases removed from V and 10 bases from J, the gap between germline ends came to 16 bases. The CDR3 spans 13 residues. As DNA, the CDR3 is TGTGCCAGCAGAGACTATCAGCGATCCGAGCAGTTCTTC. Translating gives CASRDYQRSEQFF.

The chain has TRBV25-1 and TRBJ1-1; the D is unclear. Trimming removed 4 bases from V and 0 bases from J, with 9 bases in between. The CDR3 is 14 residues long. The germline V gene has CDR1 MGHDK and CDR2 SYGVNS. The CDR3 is CASSVAGMNTEAFF. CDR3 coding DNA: TGTGCCAGCAGTGTTGCGGGGATGAACACTGAAGCTTTCTTT.

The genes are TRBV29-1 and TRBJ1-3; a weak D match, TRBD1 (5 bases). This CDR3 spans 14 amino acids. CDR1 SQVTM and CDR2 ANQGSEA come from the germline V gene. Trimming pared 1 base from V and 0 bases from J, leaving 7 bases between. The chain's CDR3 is CSVEGGSSGNTIYF. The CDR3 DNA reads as TGCAGCGTTGAAGGGGGGAGCTCTGGAAACACCATATATTTT.

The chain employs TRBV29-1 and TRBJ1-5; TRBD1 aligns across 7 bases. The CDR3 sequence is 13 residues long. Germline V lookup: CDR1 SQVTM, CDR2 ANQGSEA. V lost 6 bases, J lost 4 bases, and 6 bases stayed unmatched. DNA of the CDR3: TGCAGCGTCCAGGGGGGGACAAATCAGCCCCAGCATTTT. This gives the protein CSVQGGTNQPQHF.

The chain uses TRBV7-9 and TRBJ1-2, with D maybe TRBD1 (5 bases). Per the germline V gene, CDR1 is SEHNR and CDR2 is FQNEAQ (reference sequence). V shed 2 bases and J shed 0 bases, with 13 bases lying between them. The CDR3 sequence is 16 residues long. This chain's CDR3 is CASSLRADTTNYGYTF. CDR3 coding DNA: TGTGCCAGCAGCTTACGTGCGGACACCACTAACTATGGCTACACCTTC.

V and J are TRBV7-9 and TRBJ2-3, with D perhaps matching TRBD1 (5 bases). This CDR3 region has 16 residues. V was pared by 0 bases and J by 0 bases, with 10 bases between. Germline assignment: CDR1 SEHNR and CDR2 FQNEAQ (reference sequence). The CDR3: CASSLAQDGSTDTQYF. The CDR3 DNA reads TGTGCCAGCAGCTTAGCACAGGATGGGAGCACAGATACGCAGTATTTT.

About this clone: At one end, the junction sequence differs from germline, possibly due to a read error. The CDR3 DNA sequence: TGTGCCATCAGTGACCTAGCGAACTCCGGGGAGCTGTTTTTT. Protein: CAISDLANSGELFF. V gene TRBV10-3 combines with J gene TRBJ2-2; tentative D call: TRBD2 (6 bases). Germline V CDR1 and CDR2: ENHRY, SYGVKD. There are 14 residues in the CDR3.

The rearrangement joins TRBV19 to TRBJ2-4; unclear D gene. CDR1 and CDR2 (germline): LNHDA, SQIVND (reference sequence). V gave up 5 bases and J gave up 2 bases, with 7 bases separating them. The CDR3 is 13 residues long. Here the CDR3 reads CASSELSKNIQYF. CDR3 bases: TGTGCCAGTAGTGAGTTATCCAAAAACATTCAGTACTTC. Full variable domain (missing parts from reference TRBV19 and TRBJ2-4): DGGITQSPKYLFRKEGQNVTLSCEQNLNHDAMYWYRQDPGQGLRLIYYSQIVNDFQKGDIAEGYSVSREKKESFPLTVTSAQKNPTAFYLCASSELSKNIQYFGAGTRLSVL.